Presented here are 27 T cell receptor beta chains from one specimen sequenced in a study of blood T cell repertoires in COVID-19. Sequenced by immunoSEQ multiplex PCR; TCRdb stores in-frame clones only, minus some. This repertoire shows 140,000 to 150,000 clones, over 75% found once; its top ten account for 1.7%. The sample consisted of peripheral blood. These receptors all come from a woman aged 45-60 years with acute or convalescent COVID-19.

This chain links TRBV9 with TRBJ1-5; D gene uncertain. There are 15 residues in the CDR3. The V end lost 3 bases, the J end lost 4 bases, and 14 bases lay between the germline ends. Germline CDR1 is SGDLS and CDR2 is YYNGEE. The CDR3 region has the DNA TGTGCCAGCAGCGAGGAGGGAGGGCCAAATCAGCCCCAGCATTTT. It encodes CASSEEGGPNQPQHF.

The V call is TRBV27, the J call TRBJ2-7, with 8 bases that match TRBD1. Trimming at V came to 1 base and at J to 7 bases, leaving 9 bases not matched to a gene. The CDR3 runs to 15 residues. Per germline, CDR1 MNHEY and CDR2 SMNVEV (reference sequence). The CDR3 loop reads CASSLFGQGAGEQYF. The CDR3, as DNA: TGTGCCAGCAGTTTATTCGGGCAGGGGGCGGGAGAGCAGTACTTC.

CDR3: CASSEMGLAGTGELFF. Written as DNA, the CDR3 is TGTGCCAGCAGCGAAATGGGACTAGCGGGAACCGGGGAGCTGTTTTTT. This chain connects TRBV11-2 to TRBJ2-2; TRBD2 matches at 13 bases. V shed 5 bases, J shed 5 bases, and the junction held 5 bases outside the gene matches. Germline loops: CDR1 SGHAT, CDR2 FQNNGV. This CDR3 has 16 residues.

V usage is TRBV5-4 and J usage is TRBJ1-1; the D is unclear. The germline CDR1 and CDR2 sequences are SGHNT and YYREEE (reference sequence). This CDR3 has 14 residues. Between the trimmed V and J ends, which lost 2 bases and 1 base, there was a span of 9 bases. The CDR3 loop is CASSFMEANTEAFF. CDR3 in DNA: TGTGCCAGCAGCTTTATGGAGGCGAACACTGAAGCTTTCTTT.

This clone has a single count. V gene TRBV11-3 combines with J gene TRBJ2-5, with 7 bases fitting TRBD2. V lost 0 bases and J lost 0; bases outside the gene matches: 1. This CDR3 is 15 amino acids long. Germline V CDR1 and CDR2: SGHNT, YENEEA. Here the CDR3 reads CASSLERGNQETQYF. CDR3 nucleotides: TGTGCCAGCAGCTTAGAGCGGGGGAACCAAGAGACCCAGTACTTC.

This CDR3 is CASSQSLVSTDTQYF. The CDR3 DNA reads as TGCGCCAGCAGCCAATCTCTAGTTAGCACAGATACGCAGTATTTT. V gene TRBV4-1 combines with J gene TRBJ2-3; D is uncertain. This CDR3 is built from 15 residues. The V and J ends lost 2 bases and 0 bases respectively, with 9 bases between them. In germline, CDR1 is MGHRA, CDR2 YSYEKL.

This clone was counted between two and nine times. The chain joins TRBV5-6 to TRBJ1-1, with D possibly TRBD1 on 5 matching bases. The V gene's germline CDR1 is SGHDT and CDR2 YYEEEE. The CDR3 spans 15 residues. The V and J ends lost 0 bases and 0 bases respectively, with 9 bases between them. This CDR3 is CASSLGQQLNTEAFF. The CDR3 DNA is TGTGCCAGCAGCTTGGGACAGCAATTGAACACTGAAGCTTTCTTT.

CDR3 DNA sequence: TGCGCCAGCAGCCTAGGAGCGCGGGACACCGGGGAGCTGTTTTTT. This sequence encodes CASSLGARDTGELFF. The chain is built from TRBV5-1 and TRBJ2-2; a possible D gene is TRBD2 (5 bases). The ends were cut back, 4 bases at V and 3 bases at J, with 13 bases in the middle. This CDR3 region has 15 residues. In germline, CDR1 is SGHRS, CDR2 YFSETQ.

In nucleotides, the CDR3 is TGTGCCAGCAGCCCAGGGGTCCGAAACACCGGGGAGCTGTTTTTT. Amino acid sequence: CASSPGVRNTGELFF. The rearrangement uses TRBV3-1 (or the pseudogene TRBV3-2) and TRBJ2-2; possibly TRBD1 for D (6 bases). The CDR3 extends over 15 amino acids. The germline V gene encodes CDR1 LGHDT and CDR2 YNNKEL (reference sequence). Trimming removed 4 bases at V and 2 bases at J, with 11 bases between.

The rearrangement links TRBV15 to TRBJ2-1, with D maybe TRBD2 (5 bases). The CDR3 is 17 residues long. Germline V gene lookup returns CDR1 LNHNV and CDR2 YYDKDF (reference sequence). Trimming removed 1 base from V and 0 bases from J, with 13 bases in between. The CDR3 protein is CATSRVGGPSSYNEQFF. DNA of the CDR3: TGTGCCACCAGCAGAGTAGGCGGGCCGAGCTCCTACAATGAGCAGTTCTTC.

The chain has TRBV19 and TRBJ1-2; 7 bases fit TRBD1. The V and J ends lost 4 bases and 8 bases, in that order; junction bases with no gene match: 13. Germline lookup yields CDR1 LNHDA and CDR2 SQIVND (reference sequence). This CDR3 spans 15 amino acids. The CDR3 nucleotides read TGTGCCAGTAGTACCCTCTCCGACAGGGCGTCCGGCTACACCTTC. It codes for CASSTLSDRASGYTF.

This sequence joins TRBV9 and TRBJ2-2, with 8 positions matching TRBD2. CDR1 SGDLS and CDR2 YYNGEE come from the germline V gene. Trimming took 3 bases from V and 4 from J; bases not matched to a gene: 11. This CDR3 contains 17 residues. CDR3 in amino acids: CASSAFQASGFTGELFF. CDR3 nucleotides: TGTGCCAGCAGCGCCTTTCAGGCTAGCGGGTTCACCGGGGAGCTGTTTTTT.

This sequence joins TRBV15 and TRBJ2-1; a weak D match, TRBD1 (6 bases). CDR1 LNHNV and CDR2 YYDKDF come from the germline V gene (reference sequence). Trimming left V 2 bases short and J 8 bases short, with 13 bases between. The CDR3 extends over 14 amino acids. CDR3 region: CATSRSQGYDEQFF. CDR3 coding DNA: TGTGCCACCAGCAGATCACAGGGTTACGATGAGCAGTTCTTC.

The chain links TRBV7-6 to TRBJ2-1; 7 positions agree with TRBD2. Germline-derived CDR1 and CDR2 are SGHVS and FNYEAQ. This CDR3 has 15 amino acids. V was pared by 6 bases and J by 2 bases, with 7 bases of the junction left unmatched. CDR3 bases: TGTGCCAGCAGTAATAATCGGGGGGCCTACAATGAGCAGTTCTTC. Protein sequence: CASSNNRGAYNEQFF. Looking up the rest from reference TRBV7-6 and TRBJ2-1 gives the full variable domain: GAGVSQSPRYKVTKRGQDVALRCDPISGHVSLYWYRQALGQGPEFLTYFNYEAQQDKSGLPNDRFSAERPEGSISTLTIQRTEQRDSAMYRCASSNNRGAYNEQFFGPGTRLTVL.

The rearrangement links TRBV6-4 to TRBJ2-7; 9 bases are shared with TRBD1. The CDR3 contains 13 residues. Germline values: CDR1 MRHNA, CDR2 SNTAGT. The V and J ends lost 3 bases and 6 bases, in that order; junction bases with no gene match: 3. The CDR3 DNA reads as TGTGCCAGCAGTGAAGGGACAGGGACCGAGCAGTACTTC. Protein sequence: CASSEGTGTEQYF.

V and J are TRBV7-3 and TRBJ2-1; D gene ambiguous. Germline values: CDR1 SGHTA, CDR2 FQGTGA. Trimming stripped 2 bases from V and 4 bases from J, with 12 bases between. CDR3 length: 15 residues. The chain's CDR3 is CASSLEAQRYNEQFF. Here the CDR3 DNA reads TGTGCCAGCAGCTTAGAGGCCCAGCGATACAATGAGCAGTTCTTC.

The J gene is TRBJ1-3, the V gene TRBV5-1, with D maybe TRBD1 (6 bases). Deletions cut 2 bases from V and 2 bases from J, with 8 bases between. The CDR3 consists of 14 residues. Germline V lookup: CDR1 SGHRS, CDR2 YFSETQ. Written as DNA, the CDR3 is TGCGCCAGCAGCTTTGGACAGACTGGAAACACCATATATTTT. Translation gives CASSFGQTGNTIYF.

The CDR3 loop is CASSPLGQGRLVSQHF. DNA for the CDR3: TGTGCCAGCAGTCCTCTCGGACAGGGGCGCTTAGTGTCCCAGCATTTT. V is TRBV27 and J is TRBJ1-5; TRBD1 agrees at 9 bases. Per the germline V gene, CDR1 is MNHEY and CDR2 is SMNVEV (reference sequence). Unmatched junction bases numbered 16, after V lost 5 bases and J lost 11 bases. This CDR3 contains 16 residues.

CDR3: CASSTGQPNEKLFF. CDR3 DNA: TGCGCCAGCAGCACCGGACAGCCTAATGAAAAACTGTTTTTT. J is TRBJ1-4 and V is TRBV5-1; D may be TRBD1 (6 bases). The CDR3 covers 14 residues. V dropped 4 bases and J dropped 3 bases, with 10 bases sitting between them. Germline-derived CDR1 and CDR2 are SGHRS and YFSETQ.

This chain links TRBV6-1 with TRBJ1-1; the match to TRBD1 covers 11 bases. Trimming took 4 bases from V and 4 from J; bases not matched to a gene: 11. This CDR3 comprises 17 residues. Germline-derived CDR1 and CDR2 are MNHNS and SASEGT. The CDR3 coding sequence is TGTGCCAGCAGTGCTATGCTAACCGGGACAGGGGGCACTGAAGCTTTCTTT. This gives the protein CASSAMLTGTGGTEAFF.

The chain carries TRBV19 and TRBJ1-1; D call uncertain. Germline lookup yields CDR1 LNHDA and CDR2 SQIVND (reference sequence). V was trimmed by 3 bases and J by 5 bases, leaving 16 bases between them. This CDR3 has 15 residues. In DNA, the CDR3 is TGTGCCAGTAGTATGGCCGGATCTCCGGGTACTGAAGCTTTCTTT. Its protein is CASSMAGSPGTEAFF.

This chain uses TRBV18 with TRBJ1-3; tentative D call: TRBD1 (6 bases). The CDR3 contains 15 residues. Germline lookup yields CDR1 KGHSH and CDR2 LQKENI. V shed 0 bases and J shed 2 bases, with 8 bases lying between them. CDR3 sequence: CASSPPRTAGNTIYF. The DNA of the CDR3 is TGTGCCAGCTCACCACCCCGGACAGCTGGAAACACCATATATTTT.

This clone was counted a single time. The CDR3 is CASRFPSSNQPQHF. The DNA of the CDR3 is TGTGCCAGTCGTTTTCCGTCCAGTAATCAGCCCCAGCATTTT. The V and J genes are TRBV19 and TRBJ1-5; D is uncertain. This CDR3 is built from 14 residues. Trimming removed 8 bases from V and 4 bases from J, with 15 bases in between. Germline CDR1 and CDR2: LNHDA and SQIVND (reference sequence).

V gene TRBV5-4 combines with J gene TRBJ1-2, with TRBD1 identical over 10 bases. This CDR3 contains 15 residues. With V trimmed by 2 bases and J by 7 bases, 8 bases remained unmatched. In germline, CDR1 is SGHNT, CDR2 YYREEE (reference sequence). CDR3 loop: CASSFLGQGLGGYTF. The DNA of the CDR3 is TGTGCCAGCAGCTTCTTGGGACAGGGGTTAGGTGGCTACACCTTC. The whole variable domain, remainder taken from reference TRBV5-4 and TRBJ1-2, is ETGVTQSPTHLIKTRGQQVTLRCSSQSGHNTVSWYQQALGQGPQFIFQYYREEENGRGNFPPRFSGLQFPNYSSELNVNALELDDSALYLCASSFLGQGLGGYTFGSGTRLTVV.

A single count supports this clone. V and J are TRBV10-3 and TRBJ2-1; 8 bases fit TRBD2. This CDR3 contains 16 residues. J gave up 0 bases and V 7 bases, and 8 bases lay outside the gene matches. In germline, CDR1 is ENHRY, CDR2 SYGVKD. The CDR3 spells CAIKDASGSSYNEQFF. CDR3 in DNA: TGTGCCATCAAAGACGCCAGCGGGAGCTCCTACAATGAGCAGTTCTTC.

This sequence joins TRBV4-1 and TRBJ1-1; TRBD1 matches 7 bases. V shed 4 bases, J shed 3 bases, and the junction held 8 bases outside the gene matches. Germline-derived CDR1 and CDR2 are MGHRA and YSYEKL. There are 15 residues in the CDR3. This chain's CDR3 is CASSLLLQGDTEAFF. The CDR3 coding sequence is TGCGCCAGCAGCCTATTACTCCAGGGGGACACTGAAGCTTTCTTT.

The chain joins TRBV4-1 to TRBJ1-5; 10 bases agree with TRBD1. Losses at the gene ends were 7 bases for V and 7 bases for J; bases not matched to a gene: 7. Germline V gene lookup returns CDR1 MGHRA and CDR2 YSYEKL. This CDR3 spans 14 amino acids. The CDR3 nucleotides read TGCGCCAGCACCCGGACAGGGGGAGGCCAGCCCCAGCATTTT. Amino acids: CASTRTGGGQPQHF.